This record concerns one T cell receptor beta chain sequence. As originally analysed: Estimated nucleated cell counts came from reference gene primer amplification. Sequencing was performed with immunoSEQ multiplex PCR; in TCRdb, only in-frame clones are kept and a portion is missing. The DNA gave D and trimming, while V, J and clone size come from that table. Of about 200,000 clones listed, around nine tenths are singletons. The entry originates in a study of blood T cell repertoires in COVID-19. At the level of the study: Sources were T cells, B-cell-depleted T cells, or PBMCs; the material itself was cDNA or gDNA.

The CDR3 sequence is 19 residues long. From germline, CDR1 is LGHDT and CDR2 YNNKEL (reference sequence). The V segment lost 0 bases and the J segment 0 bases; nucleotides outside the gene matches: 11. Seattle-derived patients entered the study during active infection and were followed longitudinally. The receptor was derived from a man aged 45-65 years with COVID-19, enrolled during active disease. The sequenced material came from peripheral blood. The gene calls are TRBV3-1 (or the pseudogene TRBV3-2) and TRBJ1-2; 9 nucleotides line up with TRBD1. The CDR3 DNA reads as TGTGCCAGCAGCCAAGATTTTGGGGGACAGGGCGGAACTAACTATGGCTACACCTTC. Translated: CASSQDFGGQGGTNYGYTF.